These 6 T cell receptor beta chains were all obtained from the same sample, sequenced in a study of CD8+ T cells in alopecia areata. As for treatment: oral pan-JAK inhibitor, 5-10 mg twice daily. cDNA prepared by RNA extraction and subsequent reverse transcription served as the template for sequencing. Using immunoSEQ multiplex PCR, the repertoire was profiled, and TCRdb retains in-frame clones only, with some absent. This table has approximately 160,000 clones, less than 70% appearing once. The source material was CD4+ T cells sorted from blood, sampled at week 24, from a patient treated with tofacitinib. The receptors were gathered from a human donor with alopecia areata.

The chain combines TRBV4-2 with TRBJ1-2; D is possibly TRBD1 (5 bases). The CDR3 consists of 15 residues. Germline-derived CDR1 and CDR2 are LGHNA and YNFKEQ. V shed 0 bases and J shed 2 bases, with 10 bases lying between them. The CDR3 sequence is CASSQEDRQNYGYTF. The CDR3, as DNA: TGTGCCAGCAGCCAAGAGGACCGACAGAACTATGGCTACACCTTC.

The rearrangement links TRBV2 to TRBJ1-4; D gene uncertain. The V gene's germline CDR1 is SNHLY and CDR2 FYNNEI. This CDR3 is built from 15 residues. The V and J ends lost 1 base and 5 bases respectively, with 11 bases between them. CDR3 nucleotides: TGTGCCAGCAGTGAAGAGACTACGGCAAATGAAAAACTGTTTTTT. The encoded protein is CASSEETTANEKLFF. The variable domain in full, completed from reference TRBV2 and TRBJ1-4, reads EPEVTQTPSHQVTQMGQEVILRCVPISNHLYFYWYRQILGQKVEFLVSFYNNEISEKSEIFDDQFSVERPDGSNFTLKIRSTKLEDSAMYFCASSEETTANEKLFFGSGTQLSVL.

V usage is TRBV6-1 and J usage is TRBJ1-6, with no clear D. Germline V CDR1 and CDR2: MNHNS, SASEGT. Trimming shortened V by 7 bases and J by 8 bases, and 12 bases separated the two germline ends. The CDR3 is 13 residues long. CDR3 protein: CASKEEDYSPLHF. DNA for the CDR3: TGTGCCAGCAAAGAGGAAGACTATTCACCCCTCCACTTT.

The rearrangement uses TRBV27 and TRBJ2-2, with 7 bases that match TRBD1. The CDR3 has 19 amino acids. V lost 5 bases and J lost 1; bases outside the gene matches: 16. The V gene's germline CDR1 is MNHEY and CDR2 SMNVEV (reference sequence). This CDR3 is CASSAPGQRSLLNTGELFF. For the CDR3, the DNA is TGTGCCAGCAGTGCACCGGGACAGAGATCTCTTTTGAACACCGGGGAGCTGTTTTTT.

The V call is TRBV29-1, the J call TRBJ2-5; D remains unclear. CDR3 length: 12 residues. V lost 4 bases to trimming and J lost 5 bases, with 11 bases between them. Germline CDR1 SQVTM, CDR2 ANQGSEA. CDR3 coding DNA: TGCAGCGTTGCCATCTCTGGGGAGACCCAGTACTTC. Translating gives CSVAISGETQYF.

This clone was detected only a few times. This chain connects TRBV18 to TRBJ2-3; D unclear. Between the trimmed V and J ends, which lost 6 bases and 0 bases, there was a span of 4 bases. Germline V gene sequence: CDR1 KGHSH, CDR2 LQKENI. The CDR3 has 12 amino acids. Written as DNA, the CDR3 is TGTGCCAGCTCCGGGAGCACAGATACGCAGTATTTT. Amino acid sequence: CASSGSTDTQYF.